Presented here are 18 T cell receptor beta chains from one specimen sequenced in a study of T cell repertoires in aging, cancer and after chemotherapy. Rearranged V-D-J TRB sequences were amplified with a mixed TRB-A/B primer pool. TCRdb re-called the multiplex PCR reads with MiXCR, one entry per CDR3 protein. The table records about 1,400 distinct CDR3 sequences, about 70% of them present only once. Amplification of TCR beta used genomic DNA extracted from peripheral blood. Sequenced material: blood. These receptors were collected from a human donor with a blood cancer.

A few counts support this clonotype. The junction departs from the called germline gene at one end, perhaps through a read error. CDR3 nucleotide sequence: TGTGCCAGCAGTACTACTAGCGGGGGGATGTTCTTC. Translating gives CASSTTSGGMFF. This chain uses TRBV6-5 with TRBJ2-7, with 12 bases lining up with TRBD2. Germline CDR1 reads MNHEY; CDR2 reads SVGAGI. The CDR3 runs 12 residues.

This clonotype was observed a single time. This rearrangement joins TRBV6-5 to TRBJ1-5; TRBD1 might be the D (6 bases). V was trimmed by 6 bases and J by 5 bases, leaving 14 bases between them. This CDR3 comprises 14 residues. In germline, CDR1 is MNHEY, CDR2 SVGAGI. Here the CDR3 reads CASSYRAVDQPQHF. DNA for the CDR3: TGTGCCAGCAGCTACAGGGCGGTGGATCAGCCCCAGCATTTT.

In nucleotides, the CDR3 is TGTGCCAGCAGTAATAGCGGGCGGTACTCTGGGGCCAACGTCCTGACTTTC. Encoded protein: CASSNSGRYSGANVLTF. The V and J genes are TRBV6-5 and TRBJ2-6; 7 positions agree with TRBD2. The CDR3 is 17 amino acids. The junction had 7 bases not matched to a gene; V was cut back by 5 bases and J by 0 bases. CDR1 and CDR2 (germline): MNHEY, SVGAGI.

The V gene is TRBV30, the J gene TRBJ2-1, with 9 bases identical to TRBD2. The CDR3 totals 14 residues. Losses at the gene ends were 0 bases for V and 8 bases for J; bases not matched to a gene: 5. Looked up from germline, CDR1 is GTSNPN and CDR2 is SVGIG (reference sequence). The CDR3 DNA follows: TGTGCCTGGAGTGTAGGACTAGCGAGGCATGAGCAGTTCTTC. Translating gives CAWSVGLARHEQFF.

This rearrangement joins TRBV30 to TRBJ2-5, with D possibly being TRBD2 (5 bases). This CDR3 comprises 16 residues. The V gene lost 5 bases and the J gene lost 0 bases, with 19 bases spanning the gap. The germline gives CDR1 GTSNPN, CDR2 SVGIG (reference sequence). CDR3 coding DNA: TGTGCCTGGGCAAAGACCGGGAACATTAACCAAGAGACCCAGTACTTC. It yields the protein CAWAKTGNINQETQYF.

The V call is TRBV6-5, the J call TRBJ2-7, with 11 bases that match TRBD1. With V trimmed by 7 bases and J by 4 bases, 9 bases remained unmatched. The CDR3 extends over 15 amino acids. Germline CDR1 reads MNHEY; CDR2 reads SVGAGI. The DNA of the CDR3 is TGTGCCAGCACCGCCCGGACAGGGGGCCGGTACGAGCAGTACTTC. This translates into CASTARTGGRYEQYF.

The chain recombines TRBV7-6 with TRBJ1-1; 10 nucleotides agree with TRBD1. CDR3 size: 13 residues. CDR1 and CDR2 from the germline V gene are SGHVS and FNYEAQ. Germline trimming cut 5 bases from V and 7 bases from J; bases unmatched to any gene: 4. This CDR3 reads CASSQTGGDEAFF. The CDR3 coding sequence is TGTGCCAGCAGCCAGACAGGGGGCGATGAAGCTTTCTTT.

J is TRBJ2-1 and V is TRBV6-5, with TRBD2 matching 9 bases. The length of the CDR3 is 16 residues. Per germline, CDR1 MNHEY and CDR2 SVGAGI. V was pared by 6 bases and J by 2 bases, with 8 bases of the junction left unmatched. CDR3 in amino acids: CASRPDWTSAYNEQFF. The CDR3 DNA sequence: TGTGCCAGCAGGCCTGACTGGACTAGCGCCTACAATGAGCAGTTCTTC.

The rearrangement links TRBV6-1 to TRBJ2-7; no reliable D call. Germline V lookup: CDR1 MNHNS, CDR2 SASEGT. The CDR3 has 14 residues. Trimming took off 6 bases at V and 6 bases at J, with 18 bases between the two ends. The CDR3 protein is CASSYWTVPSEQYF. The CDR3 bases are TGTGCCAGCAGCTACTGGACGGTCCCCTCCGAGCAGTACTTC.

The table lists this clonotype with a few counts. The CDR3 DNA is TGTGCCAGCAGAGCCTCTTATGTTGTGGCCGGGGAGCTGTTTTTT. Translated: CASRASYVVAGELFF. V gene TRBV6-5 combines with J gene TRBJ2-2; D is unclear. V dropped 6 bases and J dropped 6 bases, with 17 bases sitting between them. Germline V gene lookup returns CDR1 MNHEY and CDR2 SVGAGI. This CDR3 region has 15 residues.

The sample holds one count of this clonotype. Just one base apart from a much larger clone, this may be a read error. The J gene is TRBJ2-2, the V gene TRBV29-1; D may be TRBD1 (5 bases). The CDR3 consists of 13 residues. The V gene's germline CDR1 is SQVTM and CDR2 ANQGSEA. The CDR3 coding sequence is TGCAGAGTTCAAGGGGCGAACACCGGGGAGCTGTTTTTT. It specifies CRVQGANTGELFF.

Within the sample, this clonotype is large (0.1 to 1%). This chain connects TRBV6-5 to TRBJ1-2; a weak D match, TRBD1 (5 bases). The V gene's germline CDR1 is MNHEY and CDR2 SVGAGI. Deletions cut 6 bases from V and 5 bases from J, with 19 bases between. The CDR3 loop spans 15 amino acids. CDR3 coding DNA: TGTGCCAGCAGCCCCGGGGACCCGGAGTTATATGGCTACACCTTC. This encodes CASSPGDPELYGYTF.

This clonotype was counted only a few times. The chain has TRBV6-5 and TRBJ2-7; TRBD1 agrees at 7 bases. The junction had 5 bases not matched to a gene; V was cut back by 6 bases and J by 0 bases. The CDR3 is 14 amino acids. Per germline, CDR1 MNHEY and CDR2 SVGAGI. CDR3 loop: CASRSRDSSYEQYF. The CDR3 DNA reads as TGTGCCAGCAGGTCCCGGGACAGCTCCTACGAGCAGTACTTC.

The V and J genes are TRBV6-5 and TRBJ2-7; D possibly matches TRBD1 or TRBD2 (6 bases each). Trimming pared 5 bases from V and 0 bases from J, leaving 14 bases between. Germline CDR1 reads MNHEY; CDR2 reads SVGAGI. The CDR3 runs 15 residues. The CDR3 nucleotides read TGTGCCAGCAGTCGCGGGACAACTATCTCCTACGAGCAGTACTTC. This codes for CASSRGTTISYEQYF.

The V and J genes are TRBV12-3 or TRBV12-4 and TRBJ2-6; D could derive from TRBD1 or TRBD2 (5 bases each). V was cut by 1 base and J by 0 bases, with 13 bases left in between. CDR3 length: 18 residues. The CDR3 bases are TGTGCCAGCAGTTTAGACCAATCAGGGAGCTCTGGGGCCAACGTCCTGACTTTC. This sequence encodes CASSLDQSGSSGANVLTF.

The gene calls are TRBV10-3 and TRBJ2-3; 8 nucleotides line up with TRBD2. This CDR3 has 15 residues. V lost 10 bases, J lost 4 bases, and 13 bases stayed unmatched. Germline CDR1 is ENHRY and CDR2 is SYGVKD. The CDR3 nucleotides read TGTGCCACCGGTTTCGGGAGGGGCAGGTCAGATACGCAGTATTTT. Encoded protein: CATGFGRGRSDTQYF.

CDR3 DNA: TGTGCCAGTAGTGACCGACATTCGAGGGCAGATACGCAGTATTTT. Encoded protein: CASSDRHSRADTQYF. The chain uses TRBV19 and TRBJ2-3; D is perhaps TRBD2 (5 bases). Deletions cut 5 bases from V and 4 bases from J, with 16 bases between. The CDR3 has 15 amino acids. Looked up from germline, CDR1 is LNHDA and CDR2 is SQIVND (reference sequence).

The V call is TRBV29-1, the J call TRBJ2-7; TRBD1 agrees at 12 bases. Germline values: CDR1 SQVTM, CDR2 ANQGSEA. CDR3 length equals 16 residues. V lost 5 bases and J lost 5; bases outside the gene matches: 13. The CDR3 region is CSVPGGDRGPWDEQYF. As DNA, the CDR3 is TGCAGCGTTCCCGGGGGGGACAGGGGGCCGTGGGACGAGCAGTACTTC.